Below are 31 T cell receptor beta chains sequenced from a single sample in a study of cytotoxic CD8 clonotypes in ibrutinib-treated CLL. Assay: immunoSEQ multiplex PCR; the TCRdb copy retains only in-frame clones and omits some. The sample records about 150,000 clones, 79% being singletons. Sequencing used PBMCs, obtained after 12 months of ibrutinib treatment. The source is a human donor with chronic lymphocytic leukemia.

The chain has TRBV15 and TRBJ1-5; 11 bases agree with TRBD1. CDR3 size: 16 residues. Trimming took 5 bases from V and 0 from J; bases not matched to a gene: 3. The germline V gene encodes CDR1 LNHNV and CDR2 YYDKDF (reference sequence). The DNA of the CDR3 is TGTGCCACCAGCGGGACAGGGGGTGATAGCAATCAGCCCCAGCATTTT. Residues: CATSGTGGDSNQPQHF.

The chain uses TRBV4-3 and TRBJ2-7; 9 bases line up with TRBD1. Germline CDR1 is LGHNA and CDR2 is YSLEER. This CDR3 spans 17 amino acids. V trimming: 0 bases; J trimming: 5 bases; junction bases outside the gene matches: 11. This CDR3 is CASSQEILGTGLHEQYF. DNA of the CDR3: TGCGCCAGCAGCCAAGAGATACTTGGGACAGGGCTTCACGAGCAGTACTTC.

The chain combines TRBV5-6 with TRBJ1-2, with a possible D match to TRBD1 (5 bases). V lost 1 base, J lost 6 bases, and 13 bases lay in between. The CDR3 runs to 14 residues. CDR1 and CDR2 (germline): SGHDT, YYEEEE. The CDR3 nucleotides read TGTGCCAGCAGCTTGCCCAAACTGACAGATGGCTACACCTTC. Translated: CASSLPKLTDGYTF.

J is TRBJ2-2 and V is TRBV11-3; perhaps TRBD1 as D (6 bases). The CDR3 is 17 residues long. The V end lost 0 bases, the J end lost 2 bases, and 13 bases lay between the germline ends. From germline, CDR1 is SGHNT and CDR2 YENEEA. CDR3 bases: TGTGCCAGCAGCTTAGACGTCAGCAGGGGAAACACCGGGGAGCTGTTTTTT. Residues: CASSLDVSRGNTGELFF.

J is TRBJ1-5 and V is TRBV5-1; D is uncertain. Germline V CDR1 and CDR2: SGHRS, YFSETQ. V was clipped by 0 bases and J by 4 bases, with 8 bases between them. This CDR3 has 14 amino acids. The CDR3 here is CASSLASGNQPQHF. Written as DNA, the CDR3 is TGCGCCAGCAGCTTGGCGAGCGGTAATCAGCCCCAGCATTTT.

The chain employs TRBV11-2 and TRBJ1-4; a weak D match, TRBD1 (5 bases). Germline CDR1 and CDR2: SGHAT and FQNNGV. V was trimmed by 4 bases and J by 3 bases, leaving 15 bases between them. The CDR3 is 16 residues long. CDR3 in amino acids: CASSSESGISNEKLFF. The CDR3 DNA follows: TGTGCCAGCAGCTCCGAATCAGGGATCTCTAATGAAAAACTGTTTTTT.

V usage is TRBV27 and J usage is TRBJ1-6, with TRBD1 matching over 7 bases. V lost 0 bases, J lost 7 bases, and 3 bases stayed unmatched. Germline CDR1 reads MNHEY; CDR2 reads SMNVEV (reference sequence). CDR3 length: 15 amino acids. The CDR3 DNA reads TGTGCCAGCAGTTTATCGGTAGGGGGCAATTCACCCCTCCACTTT. Protein product: CASSLSVGGNSPLHF.

This chain uses TRBV27 with TRBJ2-1; the D gene is possibly TRBD2 (6 bases). The CDR3 has 15 residues. CDR1 and CDR2 (germline): MNHEY, SMNVEV (reference sequence). Deletions cut 2 bases from V and 3 bases from J, with 11 bases between. The DNA for the CDR3 is TGTGCCAGCAGTTTAAGGCGGGATAACTACAATGAGCAGTTCTTC. Amino acid sequence: CASSLRRDNYNEQFF.

This clone was found a few times. The V and J genes are TRBV5-4 and TRBJ2-2; possibly TRBD1 for D (6 bases). V shed 2 bases and J shed 8 bases, with 16 bases lying between them. This CDR3 is built from 15 residues. Germline loops: CDR1 SGHNT, CDR2 YYREEE (reference sequence). CDR3 DNA sequence: TGTGCCAGCAGCTTACAAAGTACGGGGACAGGGGAGCTGTTTTTT. This gives the protein CASSLQSTGTGELFF.

This clone was seen only once. One end of the junction fails to match germline, which may point to a read error. This chain uses TRBV7-7 with TRBJ2-2; D unresolved. From germline, CDR1 is SSHAT and CDR2 FNYEAQ (reference sequence). This CDR3 comprises 14 residues. This CDR3 is CASSRRTNTGELFF. CDR3 sequence (DNA): TGTGCTAGCAGCAGAAGAACTAACACCGGGGAGCTGTTTTTT.

V and J are TRBV5-1 and TRBJ2-6; no clear D gene. This CDR3 has 18 amino acids. With 3 bases removed from V and 0 bases from J, the gap between germline ends came to 16 bases. Germline lookup yields CDR1 SGHRS and CDR2 YFSETQ. The DNA for the CDR3 is TGCGCCAGCAGCTGGTTAGTAATGGCAACCTCTGGGGCCAACGTCCTGACTTTC. It encodes CASSWLVMATSGANVLTF.

V gene TRBV6-1 combines with J gene TRBJ1-2, with D perhaps matching TRBD1 (6 bases). The V gene's germline CDR1 is MNHNS and CDR2 SASEGT. There are 14 residues in the CDR3. Trimming cost V 4 bases and J 0 bases, with 9 bases left between them. CDR3 nucleotides: TGTGCCAGCAGTGGAACAGGGACTAACTATGGCTACACCTTC. The encoded protein is CASSGTGTNYGYTF.

The rearrangement uses TRBV5-1 and TRBJ2-3, with 9 positions matching TRBD2. V was clipped by 2 bases and J by 2 bases; unmatched bases: 6. Germline V lookup: CDR1 SGHRS, CDR2 YFSETQ. The CDR3 runs to 16 residues. CDR3 sequence reads: CASSFRLAEPTDTQYF. The CDR3 coding sequence is TGCGCCAGCAGCTTTCGACTAGCGGAGCCCACAGATACGCAGTATTTT.

The rearrangement joins TRBV20-1 to TRBJ2-7; D unclear. Germline CDR1 reads DFQATT; CDR2 reads SNEGSKA (reference sequence). There are 10 residues in the CDR3. Between the trimmed V and J ends, which lost 7 bases and 5 bases, there was a span of 9 bases. In DNA, the CDR3 is TGCAGTGTAAAGGGTAACGAGCAGTACTTC. Amino acids: CSVKGNEQYF.

The chain couples TRBV5-4 to TRBJ2-7; 12 positions match TRBD2. V shed 3 bases and J 2 bases; nucleotides not matched to a gene: 3. CDR1 and CDR2 (germline): SGHNT, YYREEE (reference sequence). CDR3 length: 15 amino acids. The CDR3 protein is CASSSSGRATYEQYF. The CDR3 DNA reads as TGTGCCAGCAGCTCTAGCGGGAGGGCCACCTACGAGCAGTACTTC.

This clone was detected once. V is TRBV28 and J is TRBJ2-7; D uncertain. The CDR3 consists of 17 residues. The V gene's germline CDR1 is MDHEN and CDR2 SYDVKM. The ends were cut back, 3 bases at V and 4 bases at J, with 22 bases in the middle. CDR3 sequence (DNA): TGTGCCAGCAGTTTTTCGTCCCTTCGGCAGTCTTGGTACGAGCAGTACTTC. This gives the protein CASSFSSLRQSWYEQYF.

About this clone itself: Other DNA sequences in the same sample also yield this CDR3. The chain has TRBV5-1 and TRBJ2-1, with D hard to call. The CDR3 runs 13 residues. The V gene's germline CDR1 is SGHRS and CDR2 YFSETQ. The V end lost 4 bases, the J end lost 0 bases, and 5 bases lay between the germline ends. The CDR3 DNA reads as TGCGCCAGCAGCCTAAGCTCCTACAATGAGCAGTTCTTC. As protein: CASSLSSYNEQFF.

As regards this clone: One end of the junction varies from germline; a read error may be responsible. J is TRBJ1-1 and V is TRBV7-7, with D possibly TRBD1 on 5 matching bases. The CDR3 is made up of 13 amino acids. Germline V gene lookup returns CDR1 SSHAT and CDR2 FNYEAQ (reference sequence). The CDR3 DNA sequence: TGTGCTAGCAGCCCCGGACAGAACACTGAAGCTTTCTTT. The encoded protein is CASSPGQNTEAFF.

The chain carries TRBV27 and TRBJ2-1, with 7 nucleotides matching TRBD1. The CDR3 is 15 amino acids. Losses at the gene ends were 10 bases for V and 2 bases for J; bases not matched to a gene: 11. Germline V CDR1 and CDR2: MNHEY, SMNVEV (reference sequence). The CDR3 DNA reads as TGTGCCACTCACACAACCGGGACAGCCTACAATGAGCAGTTCTTC. Translating gives CATHTTGTAYNEQFF.

The chain has TRBV15 and TRBJ2-7; unclear D gene. V lost 0 bases, J lost 0 bases, and 9 bases lay in between. There are 15 residues in the CDR3. The germline V gene encodes CDR1 LNHNV and CDR2 YYDKDF (reference sequence). CDR3 region: CATSRDPGSSYEQYF. CDR3 sequence (DNA): TGTGCCACCAGCAGAGATCCCGGAAGCTCCTACGAGCAGTACTTC.

The V call is TRBV5-1, the J call TRBJ2-5; D is ambiguous. The CDR3 extends over 14 amino acids. The V gene's germline CDR1 is SGHRS and CDR2 YFSETQ. Trimming cost V 4 bases and J 6 bases, with 16 bases left between them. This CDR3 is CASSQDPGVQTQYF. In DNA, the CDR3 is TGCGCCAGCAGCCAGGACCCTGGCGTTCAGACCCAGTACTTC. The full variable domain, rest sourced from reference TRBV5-1 and TRBJ2-5, is KAGVTQTPRYLIKTRGQQVTLSCSPISGHRSVSWYQQTPGQGLQFLFEYFSETQRNKGNFPGRFSGRQFSNSRSEMNVSTLELGDSALYLCASSQDPGVQTQYFGPGTRLLVL.

This chain links TRBV5-6 with TRBJ2-5; 7 bases are a match to TRBD1. This CDR3 spans 13 amino acids. V shed 0 bases and J 4 bases; nucleotides not matched to a gene: 0. CDR1 SGHDT and CDR2 YYEEEE come from the germline V gene. In DNA form, the CDR3 reads TGTGCCAGCAGCTTGGACAGGGGAGAGACCCAGTACTTC. It specifies CASSLDRGETQYF. Using reference TRBV5-6 and TRBJ2-5 for the parts outside the CDR3, the full variable domain is DAGVTQSPTHLIKTRGQQVTLRCSPKSGHDTVSWYQQALGQGPQFIFQYYEEEERQRGNFPDRFSGHQFPNYSSELNVNALLLGDSALYLCASSLDRGETQYFGPGTRLLVL.

CDR3 loop: CAWSVSREAGAFF. The CDR3 region has the DNA TGTGCCTGGAGTGTAAGTCGGGAAGCGGGGGCTTTCTTT. The chain combines TRBV30 with TRBJ1-1; no reliable D call. V lost 0 bases to trimming and J lost 11 bases, with 16 bases between them. The germline V gene encodes CDR1 GTSNPN and CDR2 SVGIG (reference sequence). The CDR3 has 13 amino acids.

This sequence joins TRBV9 and TRBJ2-1; 12 bases line up with TRBD2. The V gene end was trimmed by 4 bases and the J gene end by 8 bases; junction bases not matched to a gene: 7. The CDR3 is made up of 15 amino acids. The germline V gene encodes CDR1 SGDLS and CDR2 YYNGEE. CDR3 DNA sequence: TGTGCCAGCAGCCCCGGGACTAGCGGGTTATATGAGCAGTTCTTC. Amino acids: CASSPGTSGLYEQFF.

V is TRBV7-6 and J is TRBJ2-7; D might be TRBD1 (6 bases). The V gene lost 4 bases and the J gene lost 6 bases, with 10 bases spanning the gap. CDR3 length: 12 amino acids. Germline loops: CDR1 SGHVS, CDR2 FNYEAQ. In DNA, the CDR3 is TGTGCCAGCAGCTCCGACAGGTCCGAGCAGTACTTC. This sequence encodes CASSSDRSEQYF.

The V call is TRBV29-1, the J call TRBJ1-5; D gene unclear. There are 13 residues in the CDR3. V lost 5 bases to trimming and J lost 3 bases, with 11 bases between them. From germline, CDR1 is SQVTM and CDR2 ANQGSEA. CDR3 nucleotide sequence: TGCAGCGTTTCTTCAGGTATCAATCAGCCCCAGCATTTT. Translating gives CSVSSGINQPQHF.

The rearrangement joins TRBV4-2 to TRBJ2-3; D is uncertain. This CDR3 region has 15 residues. Germline loops: CDR1 LGHNA, CDR2 YNFKEQ. V shed 2 bases and J shed 1 base, with 10 bases lying between them. CDR3 loop: CASSQTPGRTDTQYF. CDR3 nucleotides: TGTGCCAGCAGCCAAACCCCGGGCCGCACAGATACGCAGTATTTT.

The V gene is TRBV27, the J gene TRBJ1-2; TRBD1 matches at 8 bases. CDR3 length: 17 residues. Germline V gene lookup returns CDR1 MNHEY and CDR2 SMNVEV (reference sequence). V was pared by 3 bases and J by 4 bases, with 13 bases of the junction left unmatched. The CDR3 region has the DNA TGTGCCAGCAGTTTCGCCGAAGGACAGGGAAGAGGCTATGGCTACACCTTC. Translating it yields CASSFAEGQGRGYGYTF.

The chain couples TRBV6-5 to TRBJ2-1; tentative D call: TRBD2 (5 bases). Germline CDR1 reads MNHEY; CDR2 reads SVGAGI. This CDR3 has 14 amino acids. V was trimmed by 2 bases and J by 0 bases, leaving 5 bases between them. DNA of the CDR3: TGTGCCAGCAGTTACGGGAGCTCCTACAATGAGCAGTTCTTC. Translated, it gives CASSYGSSYNEQFF.

The chain joins TRBV18 to TRBJ2-7; perhaps TRBD2 as D (5 bases). V gave up 3 bases and J gave up 5 bases, with 14 bases separating them. Germline V gene data show CDR1 as KGHSH and CDR2 as LQKENI. The CDR3 extends over 14 amino acids. The CDR3 region has the DNA TGTGCCAGCTCACCTCGGGCAGAGGGCAACGAGCAGTACTTC. Translated, it gives CASSPRAEGNEQYF.

V and J are TRBV7-8 and TRBJ1-2; D is perhaps TRBD1 (5 bases). Between the trimmed V and J ends, which lost 1 base and 2 bases, there was a span of 14 bases. CDR1 SGHVS and CDR2 FQNEAQ come from the germline V gene. CDR3 size: 16 residues. The CDR3 sequence is CASSLVGGGPNYGYTF. The CDR3 region has the DNA TGTGCCAGCAGCTTAGTTGGGGGAGGACCGAACTATGGCTACACCTTC. Filled out from reference TRBV7-8 and TRBJ1-2, the complete variable domain reads GAGVSQSPRYKVAKRGQDVALRCDPISGHVSLFWYQQALGQGPEFLTYFQNEAQLDKSGLPSDRFFAERPEGSVSTLKIQRTQQEDSAVYLCASSLVGGGPNYGYTFGSGTRLTVV.